These 30 T cell receptor beta chains share one sample of origin, sequenced in a study of PD-L1 blockade in urothelial cancer. Only in-frame clones appear in the TCRdb table, and some are missing; sequencing was by immunoSEQ multiplex PCR. The data hold about 74,000 clones, with approximately 81% observed a single time. The sequencing here drew on PBMCs, taken around atezolizumab (anti-PD-L1) treatment. The receptor source for this set is an older man with urothelial cancer.

The chain employs TRBV14 and TRBJ2-3, with 7 bases fitting TRBD2. V was pared by 4 bases and J by 2 bases, with 9 bases of the junction left unmatched. CDR1 and CDR2 from the germline V gene are SGHDN and FVKESK. This CDR3 is built from 16 residues. This CDR3 is CASSPRTRTITDTQYF. CDR3 nucleotides: TGTGCCAGCAGCCCGAGGACTAGGACAATCACAGATACGCAGTATTTT.

This clone was picked up one time. The rearrangement joins TRBV28 to TRBJ2-2; 8 bases agree with TRBD1. From germline, CDR1 is MDHEN and CDR2 SYDVKM. With V trimmed by 6 bases and J by 5 bases, 8 bases remained unmatched. The CDR3 spans 15 residues. As DNA, the CDR3 is TGTGCCAGCAGACGCAGGGGGCAGGGAACCGGGGAGCTGTTTTTT. Translated: CASRRRGQGTGELFF.

This chain connects TRBV27 to TRBJ2-7; 12 positions match TRBD2. The CDR3 is made up of 13 amino acids. Germline lookup yields CDR1 MNHEY and CDR2 SMNVEV (reference sequence). The V gene end was trimmed by 6 bases and the J gene end by 7 bases; junction bases not matched to a gene: 4. As DNA, the CDR3 is TGTGCCAGCAGCCTAGCGGGAGGGCGGGAGCAGTACTTC. Translation: CASSLAGGREQYF.

V usage is TRBV27 and J usage is TRBJ2-7, with D perhaps matching TRBD2 (5 bases). V was cut by 3 bases and J by 5 bases, with 11 bases left in between. This CDR3 is built from 13 residues. Per germline, CDR1 MNHEY and CDR2 SMNVEV (reference sequence). This CDR3 is CASSFRLADEQYF. The DNA of the CDR3 is TGTGCCAGCAGTTTCAGGCTAGCCGACGAGCAGTACTTC.

V is TRBV15 and J is TRBJ1-5; perhaps TRBD1 as D (5 bases). This CDR3 spans 15 amino acids. V lost 5 bases to trimming and J lost 3 bases, with 14 bases between them. Germline values: CDR1 LNHNV, CDR2 YYDKDF (reference sequence). This CDR3 reads CATSEKGRNNQPQHF. CDR3 nucleotides: TGTGCCACCAGCGAAAAGGGGAGGAACAATCAGCCCCAGCATTTT. The whole variable domain, remainder taken from reference TRBV15 and TRBJ1-5, is DAMVIQNPRYQVTQFGKPVTLSCSQTLNHNVMYWYQQKSSQAPKLLFHYYDKDFNNEADTPDNFQSRRPNTSFCFLDIRSPGLGDTAMYLCATSEKGRNNQPQHFGDGTRLSIL.

The gene calls are TRBV6-1 and TRBJ2-7, with 8 bases lining up with TRBD2. This CDR3 has 14 amino acids. Germline V CDR1 and CDR2: MNHNS, SASEGT. V lost 7 bases to trimming and J lost 3 bases; unmatched junction nucleotides: 8. The CDR3 loop is CASTGTSHSYEQYF. CDR3 sequence (DNA): TGTGCCAGCACAGGGACTAGTCACAGCTACGAGCAGTACTTC.

This clone was detected a few times. The rearrangement uses TRBV7-9 and TRBJ1-1; no definite D call. CDR3 length: 13 residues. V lost 2 bases, J lost 1 base, and 5 bases lay in between. The germline CDR1 and CDR2 sequences are SEHNR and FQNEAQ (reference sequence). CDR3 in amino acids: CASSLTANTEAFF. The CDR3 DNA follows: TGTGCCAGCAGCTTAACAGCGAACACTGAAGCTTTCTTT.

This chain uses TRBV28 with TRBJ1-1; TRBD1 is a possible D gene (5 bases). CDR1 is MDHEN, CDR2 SYDVKM, per germline. V lost 2 bases to trimming and J lost 5 bases, with 12 bases between them. CDR3 size: 14 residues. The CDR3 nucleotides are TGTGCCAGCAGTTTAATCCAGGGCGGTACTGAAGCTTTCTTT. Translated, it gives CASSLIQGGTEAFF.

This chain uses TRBV5-4 with TRBJ2-1, with 8 bases fitting TRBD2. V dropped 4 bases and J dropped 4; count of bases not matched to a gene: 13. Per germline, CDR1 SGHNT and CDR2 YYREEE (reference sequence). The CDR3 is 17 residues long. CDR3 DNA: TGTGCCAGCAGCCAAATTACGGTAGCGGGATCATACAATGAGCAGTTCTTC. The encoded protein is CASSQITVAGSYNEQFF.

The J gene is TRBJ2-2, the V gene TRBV6-5; D not resolved. The CDR3 runs to 14 residues. Trimming stripped 7 bases from V and 4 bases from J, with 13 bases between. Germline V gene sequence: CDR1 MNHEY, CDR2 SVGAGI. DNA of the CDR3: TGTGCCAGCACCCTGGGCCAGGCCACCGGGGAGCTGTTTTTT. Translating it yields CASTLGQATGELFF.

The rearrangement links TRBV28 to TRBJ2-3, with 10 bases fitting TRBD1. This CDR3 contains 14 residues. CDR1 and CDR2 from the germline V gene are MDHEN and SYDVKM. V lost 7 bases, J lost 11 bases, and 12 bases stayed unmatched. The CDR3 loop reads CASNPGTGVGGQYF. Written as DNA, the CDR3 is TGTGCCAGCAACCCAGGGACAGGGGTCGGCGGGCAGTATTTT.

This clone has only one observation. The chain recombines TRBV19 with TRBJ1-2; D is perhaps TRBD1 (5 bases). Germline CDR1 LNHDA, CDR2 SQIVND (reference sequence). With 4 bases removed from V and 8 bases from J, the gap between germline ends came to 17 bases. The CDR3 length is 14 residues. The CDR3 DNA follows: TGTGCCAGTAGTACTGGGACTCAAGGAGGGGGCTACACCTTC. It specifies CASSTGTQGGGYTF.

This clone came up once. The V gene is TRBV13, the J gene TRBJ2-2; D is possibly TRBD2 (5 bases). This CDR3 spans 13 amino acids. Per the germline V gene, CDR1 is PRHDT and CDR2 is FYEKMQ (reference sequence). V lost 5 bases to trimming and J lost 2 bases, with 6 bases between them. As DNA, the CDR3 is TGTGCCAGCAGCAGGACTAACACCGGGGAGCTGTTTTTT. Protein product: CASSRTNTGELFF.

In this sample, this clone is medium-sized. The chain joins TRBV6-5 to TRBJ1-1; 8 bases align to TRBD1. CDR1 is MNHEY and CDR2 is SVGAGI in the germline V gene. The CDR3 is 14 residues long. The trim removed 6 bases at V and 6 bases at J, leaving 9 bases unmatched. The chain's CDR3 is CASRRPGGSSEAFF. The CDR3 nucleotides are TGTGCCAGCAGACGGCCAGGGGGCTCTTCTGAAGCTTTCTTT.

As to this clone: This specimen includes other DNA sequences encoding the same CDR3. The V call is TRBV28, the J call TRBJ2-3; 7 bases agree with TRBD2. The germline V gene has CDR1 MDHEN and CDR2 SYDVKM. The CDR3 extends over 13 amino acids. V lost 7 bases and J lost 0; bases outside the gene matches: 1. The CDR3 here is CASNGGSTDTQYF. The CDR3 DNA reads TGTGCCAGCAACGGGGGGAGCACAGATACGCAGTATTTT.

The V call is TRBV28, the J call TRBJ2-6; D gene uncertain. The V gene's germline CDR1 is MDHEN and CDR2 SYDVKM. The V end was cut by 4 bases, the J end by 4 bases, with 8 bases between. This CDR3 has 14 amino acids. The CDR3 sequence is CASSSPVGANVLTF. DNA of the CDR3: TGTGCCAGCAGTTCTCCGGTGGGGGCCAACGTCCTGACTTTC.

This clone has just a few counts. This rearrangement joins TRBV28 to TRBJ2-5; TRBD2 agrees at 7 bases. V was clipped by 4 bases and J by 1 base; unmatched bases: 6. The germline V gene has CDR1 MDHEN and CDR2 SYDVKM. CDR3 length: 15 amino acids. The CDR3 coding sequence is TGTGCCAGCAGTTCCCTTCGGACTAGCCAAGAGACCCAGTACTTC. It encodes CASSSLRTSQETQYF.

CDR3 in amino acids: CSAGNQGARYNEQFF. In DNA, the CDR3 is TGCAGCGCTGGGAATCAGGGGGCCAGGTACAATGAGCAGTTCTTC. The chain carries TRBV29-1 and TRBJ2-1; TRBD1 agrees at 8 bases. This CDR3 contains 15 residues. The ends lost 7 bases at V and 4 bases at J; junction bases unmatched: 12. CDR1 SQVTM and CDR2 ANQGSEA come from the germline V gene.

The chain joins TRBV29-1 to TRBJ2-7; 8 bases line up with TRBD2. The germline gives CDR1 SQVTM, CDR2 ANQGSEA. The CDR3 covers 15 residues. V was clipped by 4 bases and J by 5 bases; unmatched bases: 13. The CDR3 is CSVAGGEGREDEQYF. CDR3 DNA sequence: TGCAGCGTTGCCGGGGGGGAGGGGAGGGAGGACGAGCAGTACTTC.

V is TRBV7-2 and J is TRBJ1-5, with 9 bases fitting TRBD1. The CDR3 has 14 amino acids. J lost 9 bases, V lost 3 bases, and 6 bases had no gene match. CDR1 SGHTA and CDR2 FQGNSA come from the germline V gene. In DNA, the CDR3 is TGTGCCAGCAGCTTTGGACAGGGGAGAAGGCCCCAGCATTTT. The encoded protein is CASSFGQGRRPQHF.

The chain recombines TRBV10-1 with TRBJ2-3; 9 bases match TRBD1. The junction had 3 bases not matched to a gene; V was cut back by 6 bases and J by 2 bases. From germline, CDR1 is WNHNN and CDR2 SYGVQD (reference sequence). CDR3 length: 14 residues. In DNA form, the CDR3 reads TGCGCCAGCAGCGGACAGGGGCTCACAGATACGCAGTATTTT. Translating gives CASSGQGLTDTQYF.

The rearrangement links TRBV5-1 to TRBJ2-2, with 13 nucleotides matching TRBD2. The CDR3 is made up of 19 amino acids. Germline V gene lookup returns CDR1 SGHRS and CDR2 YFSETQ. V gave up 5 bases and J gave up 0 bases; unmatched junction bases: 10. CDR3 bases: TGCGCCAGCAGGACGAGGACTAGCGGGGGATATGCGAACACCGGGGAGCTGTTTTTT. The encoded protein is CASRTRTSGGYANTGELFF.

The rearrangement links TRBV5-1 to TRBJ1-4; TRBD1 matches at 7 bases. The CDR3 loop spans 14 amino acids. Germline assignment: CDR1 SGHRS and CDR2 YFSETQ. The junction had 6 bases not matched to a gene; V was cut back by 3 bases and J by 7 bases. The CDR3 coding sequence is TGCGCCAGCAGCTCTGGACAGGTGATTGAAAAACTGTTTTTT. It yields the protein CASSSGQVIEKLFF. The whole variable domain, remainder taken from reference TRBV5-1 and TRBJ1-4, is KAGVTQTPRYLIKTRGQQVTLSCSPISGHRSVSWYQQTPGQGLQFLFEYFSETQRNKGNFPGRFSGRQFSNSRSEMNVSTLELGDSALYLCASSSGQVIEKLFFGSGTQLSVL.

In its sample, this clone was seen once. For the CDR3, the DNA is TGTGCCAGCAGCCAAACTAGCGGGAGTAACATTCAGTACTTC. As protein: CASSQTSGSNIQYF. The rearrangement joins TRBV28 to TRBJ2-4, with 11 bases aligning to TRBD2. The germline CDR1 and CDR2 sequences are MDHEN and SYDVKM. The J segment lost 7 bases and the V segment lost 6 bases, leaving 5 bases of the junction unmatched. The CDR3 length is 14 residues.

The CDR3: CASSQGTSGRGGYNEQFF. The CDR3, as DNA: TGTGCCAGCAGCCAAGGGACTAGCGGGAGGGGAGGTTACAATGAGCAGTTCTTC. This chain links TRBV4-2 with TRBJ2-1; 15 bases match TRBD2. CDR1 and CDR2 from the germline V gene are LGHNA and YNFKEQ. The CDR3 loop spans 18 amino acids. V gave up 1 base and J gave up 4 bases; unmatched junction bases: 5.

The genes are TRBV18 and TRBJ1-2, with 8 bases fitting TRBD1. V shed 6 bases and J 8 bases; nucleotides not matched to a gene: 8. Germline V gene sequence: CDR1 KGHSH, CDR2 LQKENI. This CDR3 contains 13 residues. CDR3 in DNA: TGTGCCAGCTCGGACCAGGGGGCTGAGGGCTACACCTTC. Translating it yields CASSDQGAEGYTF.

V gene TRBV12-5 combines with J gene TRBJ2-7, with D possibly being TRBD1 (5 bases). V was cut by 6 bases and J by 5 bases, with 11 bases left in between. Germline values: CDR1 LGHNT, CDR2 FRNRAP. The CDR3 consists of 12 residues. The CDR3 spells CASGSGYNEQYF. CDR3 sequence (DNA): TGTGCTAGTGGGTCAGGGTACAACGAGCAGTACTTC. Supplemented by reference TRBV12-5 and TRBJ2-7, the full variable domain reads DARVTQTPRHKVTEMGQEVTMRCQPILGHNTVFWYRQTMMQGLELLAYFRNRAPLDDSGMPKDRFSAEMPDATLATLKIQPSEPRDSAVYFCASGSGYNEQYFGPGTRLTVT.

This clone showed up just a few times. The chain recombines TRBV30 with TRBJ2-1; 7 bases map to TRBD2. This CDR3 contains 13 residues. CDR1 is GTSNPN and CDR2 is SVGIG in the germline V gene (reference sequence). The V and J ends lost 8 bases and 9 bases, in that order; junction bases with no gene match: 13. The CDR3 DNA reads TGTGCCAGCCGGGACTACAACTTTGGTGAGCAGTTCTTC. Translated: CASRDYNFGEQFF.

The chain couples TRBV28 to TRBJ1-2, with D perhaps TRBD1 (6 bases). The ends were cut back, 1 base at V and 8 bases at J, with 14 bases in the middle. The CDR3 extends over 14 amino acids. Germline CDR1 is MDHEN and CDR2 is SYDVKM. In nucleotides, the CDR3 is TGTGCCAGCAGTTTATTACCAGGGGCCGGGGGCTACACCTTC. Protein sequence: CASSLLPGAGGYTF.

The CDR3 loop is CASRRVKGRTGELFF. CDR3 nucleotides: TGTGCCAGCAGGAGGGTAAAGGGAAGGACCGGGGAGCTGTTTTTT. V and J are TRBV2 and TRBJ2-2, with a possible D match to TRBD2 (5 bases). Deletions cut 6 bases from V and 5 bases from J, with 16 bases between. Germline lookup yields CDR1 SNHLY and CDR2 FYNNEI. The CDR3 loop spans 15 amino acids.